A selection of T cell receptor beta chains follows, all from one sample in a study of OX40 agonist ivuxolimab in advanced cancers. TCRdb keeps only in-frame clones here, not all; method: immunoSEQ multiplex PCR. Among 71,000 or so clones, 80% were seen once, and the ten largest hold around 8.2%. This material consisted of CD4+ or CD8+ T cells sorted from blood, taken in a trial of the OX40 agonist ivuxolimab. Receptors were obtained from an adult with an advanced solid tumor such as melanoma, head and neck, liver or kidney cancer. The CDR3 runs from the conserved cysteine through the conserved F or W. The D gene is left open where the match is weak. The size entry is marked missing in some rows and otherwise reads once, few, many or a size class.

TRBJ1-1,.,.,TRBV30,TGTGCCTGGAGCAACGGTTATGCGACTGAAGCTTTCTTT,CAWSNGYATEAFF
TRBJ2-3,.,TRBD2,TRBV4-1,TGCGCCAGCAGCCAGGGACTAGCGACAGATACGCAGTATTTT,CASSQGLATDTQYF
TRBJ1-2,.,.,TRBV7-9,TGTGCCAGCAAAATAGACGGCGACTATGGCTACACCTTC,CASKIDGDYGYTF
TRBJ1-2,.,TRBD1,TRBV6-6,TGTGCCAGCACCCCCGGACAGGCCCGGGGCTACACCTTC,CASTPGQARGYTF
TRBJ2-7,once,TRBD2,TRBV5-1,TGCGCCAGCAGCGGGAGGGTAGGGGACGAGCAGTACTTC,CASSGRVGDEQYF
TRBJ2-3,.,TRBD1,TRBV27,TGTGCCAGCAGTTTCTCCCGACAGGGGACGTACCCCCTTTTT,CASSFSRQGTYPLF
TRBJ2-1,.,TRBD2,TRBV11-2,TGTGCCAGCAGCTTACCAGGGACTACCTACAATGAGCAGTTCTTC,CASSLPGTTYNEQFF
TRBJ2-1,.,TRBD2,TRBV7-9,TGTGCCAGCAGCTTAGTTGCGGGAGGACCCTCAGATGAGCAGTTCTTC,CASSLVAGGPSDEQFF
TRBJ2-2,once,TRBD1,TRBV6-4,TGTGCCAGCAGTGACACGGACAGGGGAACCGGGGAGCTGTTTTTT,CASSDTDRGTGELFF
TRBJ1-1,.,.,TRBV5-1,TGCGCCAGCAGCTTGAGTGGCAGGGGCACTGAAGCTTTCTTT,CASSLSGRGTEAFF
TRBJ1-5,.,.,TRBV28,TGTGCCAGCATCCAGGGGTCCGGAGATCAGCCCCAGCATTTT,CASIQGSGDQPQHF
TRBJ2-7,few,.,TRBV16,TGTGCCAGCAGCCAAACCCCGGAGGCCCCCCCCGAGCAGTACTTC,CASSQTPEAPPEQYF
TRBJ2-1,.,TRBD2,TRBV7-8,TGTGCCAGCAGCTGGACTAGCTTCAATGAGCAGTTCTTC,CASSWTSFNEQFF
TRBJ2-1,.,.,TRBV5-1,TGCGCCAGCAGCTTGGAGGTTGGACCATACAATGAGCAGTTCTTC,CASSLEVGPYNEQFF
TRBJ1-4,.,TRBD1,TRBV5-6,TGTGCCAGCAGCACGACAGGGTTGGCAACTAATGAAAAACTGTTTTTT,CASSTTGLATNEKLFF
TRBJ2-5,few,.,TRBV5-1,TGCGCCAGCAGCTACGGCGGGTTAGGTGCCCAGTACTTC,CASSYGGLGAQYF
TRBJ2-4,.,.,TRBV14,TGTGCCAGCAGCCAAGGAGAGGGTAAAGCCAAAAACATTCAGTACTTC,CASSQGEGKAKNIQYF
TRBJ1-5,.,.,TRBV30,TGTGCCTGGAGTGTCGGAGGGGGCAATCAGCCCCAGCATTTT,CAWSVGGGNQPQHF
TRBJ1-2,.,TRBD1,TRBV27,TGTGCCAGCACCCCGGGGCAGGGGGGCTATGGCTACACCTTC,CASTPGQGGYGYTF
TRBJ1-2,.,TRBD1,TRBV5-8,TGTGCCAGCTGGGGGACAGGCCTCTATGGCTACACCTTC,CASWGTGLYGYTF
TRBJ2-3,.,.,TRBV2,TGTGCCAGCAGTGAAGGCCCGAAGAATACGCAGTATTTT,CASSEGPKNTQYF
TRBJ2-7,.,TRBD2,TRBV27,TGTGCCAGCAGTTTGGGGACTAGCGGACCCTACGAGCAGTACTTC,CASSLGTSGPYEQYF
TRBJ1-6,few,.,TRBV9,TGTGCCAGCAGTAAGGACAGCTCCTATAATTCACCCCTCCACTTT,CASSKDSSYNSPLHF
TRBJ2-5,.,.,TRBV7-8,TGTGCCAGCAGCCCATTCCGGGTCCAAGAGACCCAGTACTTC,CASSPFRVQETQYF
TRBJ2-7,once,.,TRBV28,TGTGCCAGCAGCTTACAGACCTACGAGCAGTACTTC,CASSLQTYEQYF
TRBJ1-4,once,TRBD1,TRBV30,TGTGCCTGGAGTTCCTCGACAGGGGCGGATGAAAAACTGTTTTTT,CAWSSSTGADEKLFF
TRBJ2-6,.,.,TRBV28,TGTGCCAGCACCTCCCGGGGGCCCAGAAGTTCTGGGGCCAACGTCCTGACTTTC,CASTSRGPRSSGANVLTF
TRBJ2-7,.,.,TRBV4-2,TGTGCCAGCAGCCACCCGACAGGAAAGCAGTACTTC,CASSHPTGKQYF
TRBJ1-1,.,.,TRBV4-1,TGCGCCAGCGGGGGGCGAGGCACTGAAGCTTTCTTT,CASGGRGTEAFF
TRBJ1-1,few,.,TRBV30,TGTGCCTGGAGTGTGACAGCTAACACTGAAGCTTTCTTT,CAWSVTANTEAFF
TRBJ2-1,once,.,TRBV9,TGTGCCAGCAGCCCCAGGTCCTCCTACAATGAGCAGTTCTTC,CASSPRSSYNEQFF
TRBJ1-2,.,.,TRBV28,TGTGCCAGCAGTTCCCCCGATCTGACAGGCGACTATGGCTACACCTTC,CASSSPDLTGDYGYTF
TRBJ2-2,.,.,TRBV7-2,TGTGCCAGCAGCTCAGACTTGACCCGGGCAGTCACCGGGGAGCTGTTTTTT,CASSSDLTRAVTGELFF
TRBJ1-1,.,.,TRBV2,TGTGCCAGCAGTGCTTTCTCTGAAGCTTTCTTT,CASSAFSEAFF
TRBJ1-1,few,.,TRBV10-3,TGTGCCATCAGCCGGACGGGGAACACTGAAGCTTTCTTT,CAISRTGNTEAFF
TRBJ1-4,few,TRBD1,TRBV5-1,TGCGCCAGCAGCTTGGAGGGGGCAGAAAGTGAAAAACTGTTTTTT,CASSLEGAESEKLFF
TRBJ2-2,.,.,TRBV2,TGTGCCAGCAGTGATACGTTGGGACCCGGGGAGCTGTTTTTT,CASSDTLGPGELFF
TRBJ2-2,few,.,TRBV2,TGTGCCAGCAGGGTAGGAGTGGGTGCCGCCGGGGAGCTGTTTTTT,CASRVGVGAAGELFF
TRBJ2-2,.,.,TRBV7-9,TGTGCCAGCAGCCCACCGATTCCAATCTTCGACACCGGGGAGCTGTTTTTT,CASSPPIPIFDTGELFF
TRBJ2-1,.,.,TRBV5-6,TGTGCCAGCAGCTTCTCGGATCGGGTCAGCAATGAGCAGTTCTTC,CASSFSDRVSNEQFF
TRBJ1-3,.,TRBD1,TRBV9,TGTGCCAGCAGCGTAGAGGGACAGGGGGCCGGTGGAAACACCATATATTTT,CASSVEGQGAGGNTIYF
TRBJ2-4,.,.,TRBV5-6,TGTGCCAGCAGCTTGGAGGGGGGTAAGGCCAAAAACATTCAGTACTTC,CASSLEGGKAKNIQYF